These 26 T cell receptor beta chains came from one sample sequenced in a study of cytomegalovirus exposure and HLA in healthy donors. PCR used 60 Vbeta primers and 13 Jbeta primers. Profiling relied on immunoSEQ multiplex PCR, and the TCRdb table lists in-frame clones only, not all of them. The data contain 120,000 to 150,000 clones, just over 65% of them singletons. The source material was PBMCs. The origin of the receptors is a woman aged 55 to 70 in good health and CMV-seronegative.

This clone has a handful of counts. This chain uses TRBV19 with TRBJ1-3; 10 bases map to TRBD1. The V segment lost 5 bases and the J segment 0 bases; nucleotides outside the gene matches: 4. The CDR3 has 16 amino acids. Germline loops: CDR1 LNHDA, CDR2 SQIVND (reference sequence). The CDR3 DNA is TGTGCCAGTAGTCAGGGACAGGGGTTCTCTGGAAACACCATATATTTT. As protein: CASSQGQGFSGNTIYF.

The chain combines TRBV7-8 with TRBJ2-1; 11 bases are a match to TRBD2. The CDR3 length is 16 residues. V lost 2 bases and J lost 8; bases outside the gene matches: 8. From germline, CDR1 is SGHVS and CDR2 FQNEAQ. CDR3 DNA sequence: TGTGCCAGCAGCTTACGGCTAGCGGGGGGCCGCGATGAGCAGTTCTTC. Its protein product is CASSLRLAGGRDEQFF.

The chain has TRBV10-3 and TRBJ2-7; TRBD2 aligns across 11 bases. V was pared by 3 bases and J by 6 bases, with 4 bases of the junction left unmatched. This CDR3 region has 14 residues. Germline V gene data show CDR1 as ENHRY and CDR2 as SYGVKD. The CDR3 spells CAISEPLAGAEQYF. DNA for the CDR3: TGTGCCATCAGTGAACCACTAGCGGGGGCCGAGCAGTACTTC.

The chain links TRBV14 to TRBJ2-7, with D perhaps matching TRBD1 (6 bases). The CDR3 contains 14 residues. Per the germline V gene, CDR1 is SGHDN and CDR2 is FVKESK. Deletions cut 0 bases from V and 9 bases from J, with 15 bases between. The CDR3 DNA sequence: TGTGCCAGCAGCCAAGATGGGTTGTTGGGGGCGCAGTACTTC. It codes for CASSQDGLLGAQYF.

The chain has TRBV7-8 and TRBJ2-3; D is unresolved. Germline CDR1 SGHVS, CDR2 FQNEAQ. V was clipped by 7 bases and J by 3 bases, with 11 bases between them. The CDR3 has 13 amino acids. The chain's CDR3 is CASTPRRTDTQYF. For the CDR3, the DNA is TGTGCCAGCACCCCCCGGCGGACAGATACGCAGTATTTT.

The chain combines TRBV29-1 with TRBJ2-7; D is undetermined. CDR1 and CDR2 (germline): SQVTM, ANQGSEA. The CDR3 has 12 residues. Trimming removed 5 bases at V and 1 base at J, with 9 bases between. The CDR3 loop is CSVKRSSYEQYF. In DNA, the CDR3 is TGCAGCGTTAAGAGGAGTTCCTACGAGCAGTACTTC.

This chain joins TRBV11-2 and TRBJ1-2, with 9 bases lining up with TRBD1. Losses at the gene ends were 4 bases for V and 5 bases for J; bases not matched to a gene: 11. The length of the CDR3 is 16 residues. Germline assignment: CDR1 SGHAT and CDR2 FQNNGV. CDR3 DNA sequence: TGTGCCAGCAGCTCTCGACAGGGGGGAGAACCGTATGGCTACACCTTC. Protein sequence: CASSSRQGGEPYGYTF. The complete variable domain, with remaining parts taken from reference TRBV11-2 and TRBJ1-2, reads EAGVAQSPRYKIIEKRQSVAFWCNPISGHATLYWYQQILGQGPKLLIQFQNNGVVDDSQLPKDRFSAERLKGVDSTLKIQPAKLEDSAVYLCASSSRQGGEPYGYTFGSGTRLTVV.

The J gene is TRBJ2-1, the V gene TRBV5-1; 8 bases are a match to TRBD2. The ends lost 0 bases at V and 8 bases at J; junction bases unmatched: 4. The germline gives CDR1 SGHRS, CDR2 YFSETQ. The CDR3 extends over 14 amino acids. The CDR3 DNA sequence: TGCGCCAGCAGCTTGGCCCTGACTAGCGATGAGCAGTTCTTC. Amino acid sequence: CASSLALTSDEQFF.

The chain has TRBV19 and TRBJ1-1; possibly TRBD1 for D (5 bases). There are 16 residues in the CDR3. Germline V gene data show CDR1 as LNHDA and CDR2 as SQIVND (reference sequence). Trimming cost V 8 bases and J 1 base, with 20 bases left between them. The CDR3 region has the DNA TGTGCCAGTCGTCGGGACTCCGCTCTGGAGAACACTGAAGCTTTCTTT. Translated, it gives CASRRDSALENTEAFF.

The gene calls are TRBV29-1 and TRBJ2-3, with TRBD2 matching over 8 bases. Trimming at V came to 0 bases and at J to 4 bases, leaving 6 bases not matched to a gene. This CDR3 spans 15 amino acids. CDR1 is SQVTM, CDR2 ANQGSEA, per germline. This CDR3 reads CSVEDPAGAPDTQYF. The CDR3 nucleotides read TGCAGCGTTGAAGACCCAGCGGGAGCCCCAGATACGCAGTATTTT.

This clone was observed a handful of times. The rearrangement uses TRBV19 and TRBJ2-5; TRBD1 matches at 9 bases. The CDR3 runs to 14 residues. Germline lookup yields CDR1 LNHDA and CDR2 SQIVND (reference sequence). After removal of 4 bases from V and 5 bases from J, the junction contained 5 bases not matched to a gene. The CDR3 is CASSKNRGRETQYF. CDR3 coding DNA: TGTGCCAGTAGTAAGAACAGGGGGCGGGAGACCCAGTACTTC.

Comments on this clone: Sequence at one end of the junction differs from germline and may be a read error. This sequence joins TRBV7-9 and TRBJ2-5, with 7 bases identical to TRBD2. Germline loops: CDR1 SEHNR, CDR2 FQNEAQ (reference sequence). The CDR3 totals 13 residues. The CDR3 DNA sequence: TGTTCCAGCAGCCCCTGGGGGGGGGAGACCCAGTACTTC. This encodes CSSSPWGGETQYF.

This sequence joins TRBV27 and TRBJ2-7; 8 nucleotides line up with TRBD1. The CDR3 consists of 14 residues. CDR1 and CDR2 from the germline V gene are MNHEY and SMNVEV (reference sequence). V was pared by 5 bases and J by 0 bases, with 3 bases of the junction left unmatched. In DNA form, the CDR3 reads TGTGCCAGCAGTCCCGACAGGGGCTCCTACGAGCAGTACTTC. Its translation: CASSPDRGSYEQYF.

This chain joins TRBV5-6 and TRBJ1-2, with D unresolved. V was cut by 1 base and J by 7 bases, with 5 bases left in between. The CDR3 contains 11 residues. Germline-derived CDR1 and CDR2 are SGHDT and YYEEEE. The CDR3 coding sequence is TGTGCCAGCAGCTTGCGGGGTGGCTACACCTTC. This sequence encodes CASSLRGGYTF.

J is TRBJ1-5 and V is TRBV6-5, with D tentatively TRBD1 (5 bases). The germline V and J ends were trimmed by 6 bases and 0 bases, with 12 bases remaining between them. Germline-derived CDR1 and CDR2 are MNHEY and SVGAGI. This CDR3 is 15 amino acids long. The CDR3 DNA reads TGTGCCAGCAGGGCGCCGGGGGGTAGCAATCAGCCCCAGCATTTT. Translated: CASRAPGGSNQPQHF.

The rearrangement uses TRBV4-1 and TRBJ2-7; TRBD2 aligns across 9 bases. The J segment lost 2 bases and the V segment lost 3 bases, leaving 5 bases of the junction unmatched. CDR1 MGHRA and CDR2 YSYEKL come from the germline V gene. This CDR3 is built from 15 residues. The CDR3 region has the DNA TGCGCCAGCAGCCACGTAGCGGGGGATACCTACGAGCAGTACTTC. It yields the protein CASSHVAGDTYEQYF.

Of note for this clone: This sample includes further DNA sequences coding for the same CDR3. The CDR3 nucleotides read TGTGCCAGCAGTGCCAGGGATCATAGCAATCAGCCCCAGCATTTT. Its translation is CASSARDHSNQPQHF. J is TRBJ1-5 and V is TRBV2; TRBD1 is a possible D gene (5 bases). The CDR3 is 15 residues long. Germline V gene sequence: CDR1 SNHLY, CDR2 FYNNEI. Trimming removed 4 bases from V and 0 bases from J, with 10 bases in between.

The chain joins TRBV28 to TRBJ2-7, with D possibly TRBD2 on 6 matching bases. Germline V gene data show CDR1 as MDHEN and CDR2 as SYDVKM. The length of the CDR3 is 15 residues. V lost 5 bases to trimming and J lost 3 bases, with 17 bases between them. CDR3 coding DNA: TGTGCCAGCAGTGGCCCCGGGACTTCTTTCTACGAGCAGTACTTC. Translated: CASSGPGTSFYEQYF.

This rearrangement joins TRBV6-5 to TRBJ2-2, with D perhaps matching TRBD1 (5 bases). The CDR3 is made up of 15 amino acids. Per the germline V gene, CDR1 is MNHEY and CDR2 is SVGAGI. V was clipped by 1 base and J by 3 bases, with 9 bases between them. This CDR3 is CASSYFQGYTGELFF. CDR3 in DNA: TGTGCCAGCAGTTACTTCCAGGGCTACACCGGGGAGCTGTTTTTT.

The CDR3 coding sequence is TGTGCCAGCAGTTTGGACAGGAACACTGAAGCTTTCTTT. Encoded protein: CASSLDRNTEAFF. The chain recombines TRBV27 with TRBJ1-1; perhaps TRBD1 as D (6 bases). The CDR3 consists of 13 residues. Germline V gives CDR1 MNHEY, CDR2 SMNVEV (reference sequence). V shed 3 bases and J shed 1 base, with 6 bases lying between them.

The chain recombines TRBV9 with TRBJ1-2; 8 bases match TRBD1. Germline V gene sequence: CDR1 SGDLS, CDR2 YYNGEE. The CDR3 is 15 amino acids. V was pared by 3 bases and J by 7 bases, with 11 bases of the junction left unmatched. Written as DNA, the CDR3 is TGTGCCAGCAGCGGACCCCAGGGGGCGGGGAGTGGCTACACCTTC. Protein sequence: CASSGPQGAGSGYTF.

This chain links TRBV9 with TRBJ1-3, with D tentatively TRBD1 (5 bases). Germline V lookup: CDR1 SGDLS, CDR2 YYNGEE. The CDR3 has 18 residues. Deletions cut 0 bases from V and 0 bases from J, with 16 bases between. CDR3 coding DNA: TGTGCCAGCAGCGTAGACGTAAGGGCCAGGGACTCTGGAAACACCATATATTTT. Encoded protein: CASSVDVRARDSGNTIYF. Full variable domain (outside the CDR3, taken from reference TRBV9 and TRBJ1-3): DSGVTQTPKHLITATGQRVTLRCSPRSGDLSVYWYQQSLDQGLQFLIQYYNGEERAKGNILERFSAQQFPDLHSELNLSSLELGDSALYFCASSVDVRARDSGNTIYFGEGSWLTVV.

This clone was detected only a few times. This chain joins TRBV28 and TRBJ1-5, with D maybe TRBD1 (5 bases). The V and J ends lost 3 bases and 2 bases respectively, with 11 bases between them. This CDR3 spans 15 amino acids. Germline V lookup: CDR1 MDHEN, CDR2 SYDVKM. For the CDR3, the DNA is TGTGCCAGCAGTTTGAGGCAGGGTCGCAATCAGCCCCAGCATTTT. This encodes CASSLRQGRNQPQHF.

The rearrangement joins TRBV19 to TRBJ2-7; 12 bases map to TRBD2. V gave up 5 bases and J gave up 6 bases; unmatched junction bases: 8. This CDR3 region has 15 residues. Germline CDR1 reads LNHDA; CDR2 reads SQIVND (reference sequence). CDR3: CASSPRTSGIPEQYF. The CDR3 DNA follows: TGTGCCAGTAGTCCAAGGACTAGCGGGATCCCCGAGCAGTACTTC.

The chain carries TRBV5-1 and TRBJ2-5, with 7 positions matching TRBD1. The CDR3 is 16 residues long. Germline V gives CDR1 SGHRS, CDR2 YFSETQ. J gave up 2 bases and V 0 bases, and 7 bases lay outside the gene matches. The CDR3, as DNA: TGCGCCAGCAGCTTGGTTACAGGGGTGGCTCAAGAGACCCAGTACTTC. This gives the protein CASSLVTGVAQETQYF.

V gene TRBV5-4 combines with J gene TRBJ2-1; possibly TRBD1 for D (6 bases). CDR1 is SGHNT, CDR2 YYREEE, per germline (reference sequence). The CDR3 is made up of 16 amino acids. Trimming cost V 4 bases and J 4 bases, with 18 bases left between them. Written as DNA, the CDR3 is TGTGCCAGCAGCCGATCCGGTCGTGGGACATACAATGAGCAGTTCTTC. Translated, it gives CASSRSGRGTYNEQFF.